This T cell receptor beta chain was identified in a study of cytomegalovirus exposure and HLA in healthy donors. 60 Vbeta and 13 Jbeta primers were used in PCR. Assay: immunoSEQ multiplex PCR; the TCRdb copy retains only in-frame clones and omits some. The sample carries some 160,000 clones, 60% to 85% recorded once. Sequenced sample: PBMCs. This TCR derives from a woman in her 40s in good health and CMV-seropositive.

The CDR3 DNA sequence: TGTGCCAGCAGCTTACCCAGGGGGAATGAAAAACTGTTTTTT. It encodes CASSLPRGNEKLFF. V gene TRBV7-2 combines with J gene TRBJ1-4; TRBD1 matches at 7 bases. Trimming removed 2 bases from V and 5 bases from J; junction bases left unmatched: 2. CDR1 and CDR2 (germline): SGHTA, FQGNSA. The CDR3 spans 14 residues.